Here is one TCR beta chain with its context. What it binds is unknown. This record comes from a study of PD-1 blockade in mismatch repair-deficient tumors. Study context: Patients had about 13 mismatch repair-deficient cancer types and were previously treated and progressing. Overall study results and limits: Rapid post-treatment expansion, then contraction, generally preceding radiologic response, marked tumor-resident clones.

Germline-derived CDR1 and CDR2 are SQVTM and ANQGSEA. There are 13 residues in the CDR3. V was pared by 2 bases and J by 5 bases, with 4 bases of the junction left unmatched. Using immunoSEQ multiplex PCR, the repertoire was profiled, and TCRdb retains in-frame clones only, with some absent. This table has around 49,000 clones, approximately 80% appearing once. Mismatch repair deficiency was confirmed in all patients, by PCR or immunohistochemistry. The chain is built from TRBV29-1 and TRBJ2-5; TRBD1 aligns across 8 bases. The starting material was PBMCs, obtained before pembrolizumab treatment. The TCR originated in an adult with mismatch repair-deficient cancer. The CDR3 here is CSVERTGTETQYF. CDR3 sequence (DNA): TGCAGCGTTGAACGGACAGGGACCGAGACCCAGTACTTC.